Below, 12 T cell receptor beta chains from the same sample are listed, as sequenced in a study of blood T cell repertoires in COVID-19. This table comes from immunoSEQ multiplex PCR, and its TCRdb copy is limited to in-frame clones, with some not included. The data hold under 55,000 clones, with roughly 80% observed a single time. Sequenced input: peripheral blood. The receptors were sampled from a human donor in a cohort sampled during active COVID-19.

The rearrangement uses TRBV5-1 and TRBJ2-7, with D possibly TRBD2 on 6 matching bases. The germline CDR1 and CDR2 sequences are SGHRS and YFSETQ. V was cut by 1 base and J by 7 bases, with 18 bases left in between. CDR3 length equals 15 residues. The CDR3 DNA follows: TGCGCCAGCAGCTTGAACGGCGGGGCCCCTGGAGAGCAGTACTTC. Its protein product is CASSLNGGAPGEQYF.

V usage is TRBV2 and J usage is TRBJ2-7, with 9 bases matching TRBD1. The trim removed 8 bases at V and 1 base at J, leaving 6 bases unmatched. Germline CDR1 reads SNHLY; CDR2 reads FYNNEI. The CDR3 consists of 14 residues. CDR3 in amino acids: CASSQDRGSYEQYF. The CDR3 nucleotides are TGTGCCAGCTCGCAGGACAGGGGATCCTACGAGCAGTACTTC.

The rearrangement links TRBV9 to TRBJ2-2; D not certain. CDR3 length: 13 amino acids. Trimming removed 4 bases from V and 7 bases from J, with 11 bases in between. The germline gives CDR1 SGDLS, CDR2 YYNGEE. The CDR3 region is CASSPGTGGELFF. The CDR3 DNA sequence: TGTGCCAGCAGCCCCGGTACGGGCGGGGAGCTGTTTTTT.

This clone was recorded once. The DNA for the CDR3 is TGCGCCAGCAGCCATCAACTAGCGGGGGGGCGACAGGACACAGATACGCAGTATTTT. Its protein product is CASSHQLAGGRQDTDTQYF. V and J are TRBV4-1 and TRBJ2-3; 13 bases are shared with TRBD2. Germline V lookup: CDR1 MGHRA, CDR2 YSYEKL. V gave up 3 bases and J gave up 2 bases; unmatched junction bases: 11. This CDR3 region has 19 residues.

The V call is TRBV5-1, the J call TRBJ2-5, with 10 bases that match TRBD2. This CDR3 spans 16 amino acids. Per the germline V gene, CDR1 is SGHRS and CDR2 is YFSETQ. The J segment lost 4 bases and the V segment lost 3 bases, leaving 9 bases of the junction unmatched. The CDR3, as DNA: TGCGCCAGCAGCTGGGCGGGGTCTAGCGGGGGAGAGACCCAGTACTTC. Amino acid sequence: CASSWAGSSGGETQYF.

This chain connects TRBV9 to TRBJ2-7; TRBD1 matches at 10 bases. Germline-derived CDR1 and CDR2 are SGDLS and YYNGEE. The CDR3 contains 14 residues. The ends lost 4 bases at V and 4 bases at J; junction bases unmatched: 5. The CDR3 spells CASSHGDRGYEQYF. The CDR3 nucleotides read TGTGCCAGCAGCCATGGGGACAGGGGTTACGAGCAGTACTTC.

The chain links TRBV7-3 to TRBJ2-7, with TRBD2 matching over 7 bases. V was pared by 1 base and J by 2 bases, with 5 bases of the junction left unmatched. The germline CDR1 and CDR2 sequences are SGHTA and FQGTGA. The CDR3 consists of 15 residues. For the CDR3, the DNA is TGTGCCAGCAGCTTAAGTCCTAGCGGCCCCTACGAGCAGTACTTC. This sequence encodes CASSLSPSGPYEQYF.

The CDR3 coding sequence is TGTGCCAGCAGCTTAGCAGGGGGCGCTGGGGCCAACGTCCTGACTTTC. This encodes CASSLAGGAGANVLTF. The rearrangement uses TRBV7-3 and TRBJ2-6; 8 nucleotides align to TRBD1. The V segment lost 2 bases and the J segment 2 bases; nucleotides outside the gene matches: 2. CDR1 and CDR2 (germline): SGHTA, FQGTGA. The CDR3 has 16 amino acids.

The chain employs TRBV5-5 and TRBJ2-6; TRBD2 might be the D (6 bases). Germline V lookup: CDR1 SGHKS, CDR2 YYEKEE (reference sequence). V lost 2 bases and J 4 bases, leaving 10 bases between the germline ends. CDR3 size: 15 residues. The CDR3 nucleotides read TGTGCCAGCAGCTTATTCGGAGGGGGGGCCAACGTCCTGACTTTC. Amino acids: CASSLFGGGANVLTF.

The chain carries TRBV5-6 and TRBJ1-2, with D possibly matching TRBD1 (5 bases). The CDR3 loop spans 14 amino acids. Trimming left V 4 bases short and J 4 bases short, with 14 bases between. CDR1 is SGHDT, CDR2 YYEEEE, per germline. This CDR3 reads CASSRGRQGYGYTF. CDR3 DNA sequence: TGTGCCAGCAGCCGCGGGAGGCAGGGCTATGGCTACACCTTC.

V is TRBV7-3 and J is TRBJ1-1; perhaps TRBD1 as D (5 bases). The CDR3 sequence is 13 residues long. V dropped 5 bases and J dropped 3 bases, with 10 bases sitting between them. Per germline, CDR1 SGHTA and CDR2 FQGTGA. The CDR3 sequence is CASSLVRDTEAFF. Written as DNA, the CDR3 is TGTGCCAGCAGCCTCGTCAGGGACACTGAAGCTTTCTTT.

The chain is built from TRBV19 and TRBJ1-3; TRBD1 might be the D (6 bases). Trimming took off 8 bases at V and 4 bases at J, with 21 bases between the two ends. The germline V gene encodes CDR1 LNHDA and CDR2 SQIVND (reference sequence). This CDR3 comprises 16 residues. CDR3 region: CASRWSSGGHGNTIYF. The DNA for the CDR3 is TGTGCCAGTCGATGGTCCTCGGGGGGGCACGGAAACACCATATATTTT. The entire variable domain, with the rest obtained from reference TRBV19 and TRBJ1-3, is as follows: DGGITQSPKYLFRKEGQNVTLSCEQNLNHDAMYWYRQDPGQGLRLIYYSQIVNDFQKGDIAEGYSVSREKKESFPLTVTSAQKNPTAFYLCASRWSSGGHGNTIYFGEGSWLTVV.